This TCR beta chain was found in a study of blood T cell repertoires in COVID-19. Overall study context: Both acute and convalescent COVID-19 samples were obtained from the United States, Italy and Spain. Sources were T cells, B-cell-depleted T cells, or PBMCs; the material itself was cDNA or gDNA.

CDR3 length equals 14 residues. Germline V gene lookup returns CDR1 MDHEN and CDR2 SYDVKM. The J segment lost 2 bases and the V segment lost 5 bases, leaving 3 bases of the junction unmatched. Authors' methods: By means of reference gene primer amplification, nucleated cell counts were estimated. Using immunoSEQ multiplex PCR, the repertoire was profiled, and TCRdb retains in-frame clones only, with some absent. Clonal size and the V and J genes are those of that table, whereas D and trimming came from the DNA. The sample has some 220,000 clones; nearly 85% are singletons. Sample: peripheral blood. The rearrangement joins TRBV28 to TRBJ2-5, with 9 bases identical to TRBD2. The TCR was taken from a human donor in a cohort sampled during active COVID-19. The DNA for the CDR3 is TGTGCCAGCAGTCTAGCGGGGTTACAAGAGACCCAGTACTTC. This codes for CASSLAGLQETQYF.